This T cell receptor beta chain was profiled in a study of CD8+ T cells in alopecia areata. For the study at large: Treated patients were given 5 to 10 mg oral tofacitinib twice daily.

Trimming took off 2 bases at V and 8 bases at J, with 7 bases between the two ends. The CDR3 is made up of 12 amino acids. Germline lookup yields CDR1 SGHDT and CDR2 YYEEEE. This clone was seen a few times. Its antigen is still unknown. Study-level results: Scalp and blood retained many expanded lesional clones during tofacitinib.

Sequencing used cDNA as its template, made by extracting RNA and reverse transcribing it. Assay: immunoSEQ multiplex PCR; the TCRdb copy retains only in-frame clones and omits some. In the table there are 110,000 or so clones, roughly 63% of which are singletons. As to treatment: oral pan-JAK inhibitor, 5-10 mg twice daily. This clonotype originated in a human donor with alopecia areata. This chain uses TRBV5-6 with TRBJ2-2; D remains unclear. This sample comprised CD8+ T cells sorted from blood, obtained at week 4, from a patient treated with tofacitinib. This chain's CDR3 is CASSFAAGELFF. Written as DNA, the CDR3 is TGTGCCAGCAGCTTCGCGGCTGGGGAGCTGTTTTTT.